Below are 25 T cell receptor beta chains sequenced from a single sample in a study of human T cells and chemical hapten exposure. Unfractionated whole blood yielded total RNA. TCRdb used MiXCR to reprocess the 5' RACE reads, holding one entry per CDR3 protein. The top ten hold 2.8% of the sample, which has 100,000 to 120,000 distinct CDR3 sequences, 19% seen once. These receptors came from a human donor in good health.

This clonotype was counted only a few times. V is TRBV24-1 and J is TRBJ1-1; D might be TRBD1 (6 bases). From germline, CDR1 is KGHDR and CDR2 SFDVKD. The V gene lost 6 bases and the J gene lost 5 bases, with 12 bases spanning the gap. This CDR3 has 13 residues. In DNA, the CDR3 is TGTGCCACCAGTTCAGGGGACGGGACTGAAGCTTTCTTT. Its protein is CATSSGDGTEAFF.

This chain uses TRBV5-6 with TRBJ2-1; 11 bases match TRBD1. The length of the CDR3 is 13 residues. Germline V gives CDR1 SGHDT, CDR2 YYEEEE. Trimming removed 10 bases from V and 5 bases from J; junction bases left unmatched: 5. CDR3 region: CAGRTGGNNEQFF. Here the CDR3 DNA reads TGTGCCGGAAGGACAGGGGGCAACAATGAGCAGTTCTTC.

The V gene is TRBV7-8, the J gene TRBJ1-1, with D unclear. V lost 8 bases, J lost 8 bases, and 6 bases lay in between. Looked up from germline, CDR1 is SGHVS and CDR2 is FQNEAQ. The CDR3 length is 9 residues. The CDR3 region has the DNA TGTGCCAGCCCCGGAGAAGCTTTCTTT. Its protein is CASPGEAFF.

The V gene is TRBV7-2, the J gene TRBJ2-1; the D gene could be TRBD1 or TRBD2 (5 bases each). Germline V lookup: CDR1 SGHTA, CDR2 FQGNSA. V was trimmed by 5 bases and J by 10 bases, leaving 12 bases between them. This CDR3 region has 12 residues. The CDR3 region has the DNA TGTGCCAGCAGCCCCCGATGGGGGGAGCAGTTCTTC. Amino acid sequence: CASSPRWGEQFF.

The chain uses TRBV24-1 and TRBJ1-5; a possible D gene is TRBD1 (5 bases). V was clipped by 3 bases and J by 2 bases, with 10 bases between them. Germline V CDR1 and CDR2: KGHDR, SFDVKD. The CDR3 spans 15 residues. CDR3 sequence: CATSDPGVGNQPQHF. DNA for the CDR3: TGTGCCACCAGTGATCCGGGGGTGGGCAATCAGCCCCAGCATTTT.

This chain links TRBV28 with TRBJ2-7; D not certain. Germline V lookup: CDR1 MDHEN, CDR2 SYDVKM. This CDR3 spans 14 amino acids. The V end was cut by 2 bases, the J end by 2 bases, with 10 bases between. The CDR3 region is CASSLPGSTYEQYF. Written as DNA, the CDR3 is TGTGCCAGCAGTTTACCCGGGTCAACCTACGAGCAGTACTTC.

The genes are TRBV5-1 and TRBJ2-3; D gene unclear. The germline gives CDR1 SGHRS, CDR2 YFSETQ. V was shortened by 4 bases and J by 2 bases, with 5 bases between the two germline ends. The CDR3 spans 12 residues. The CDR3 region is CASSANTDTQYF. The CDR3 coding sequence is TGCGCCAGCAGCGCCAACACAGATACGCAGTATTTT.

This rearrangement joins TRBV11-2 to TRBJ2-2; TRBD2 aligns across 7 bases. CDR1 SGHAT and CDR2 FQNNGV come from the germline V gene. V shed 2 bases, J shed 1 base, and the junction held 7 bases outside the gene matches. The CDR3 runs to 17 residues. The CDR3 region has the DNA TGTGCCAGCAGCTTAAATCAGCCGGGAGGGAACACCGGGGAGCTGTTTTTT. Its protein is CASSLNQPGGNTGELFF.

This chain uses TRBV29-1 with TRBJ1-1; 8 positions match TRBD1. This CDR3 region has 14 residues. V shed 3 bases and J 5 bases; nucleotides not matched to a gene: 8. Germline V gives CDR1 SQVTM, CDR2 ANQGSEA. The CDR3 here is CSVDLTGGGTEAFF. The CDR3 coding sequence is TGCAGCGTTGACCTAACAGGGGGAGGGACTGAAGCTTTCTTT.

V gene TRBV28 combines with J gene TRBJ2-2; TRBD1 matches 10 bases. Losses at the gene ends were 5 bases for V and 6 bases for J; bases not matched to a gene: 12. This CDR3 contains 17 residues. Germline V gene sequence: CDR1 MDHEN, CDR2 SYDVKM. The CDR3 here is CASSPRQGAIKAGELFF. CDR3 sequence (DNA): TGTGCCAGCAGTCCCCGACAGGGGGCGATAAAAGCCGGGGAGCTGTTTTTT. The variable domain in full, with the rest retrieved from reference TRBV28 and TRBJ2-2, is DVKVTQSSRYLVKRTGEKVFLECVQDMDHENMFWYRQDPGLGLRLIYFSYDVKMKEKGDIPEGYSVSREKKERFSLILESASTNQTSMYLCASSPRQGAIKAGELFFGEGSRLTVL.

The chain has TRBV2 and TRBJ2-1; D unclear. CDR1 is SNHLY, CDR2 FYNNEI, per germline. The CDR3 has 13 amino acids. V shed 6 bases and J shed 6 bases, with 12 bases lying between them. CDR3 sequence: CASRVDGSNEQFF. The CDR3 region has the DNA TGTGCCAGCAGAGTGGACGGGTCCAATGAGCAGTTCTTC.

This clonotype was observed at least ten times. Its ends do not fully match the called genes, so a read error is possible. The gene calls are TRBV5-1 and TRBJ2-3, with D perhaps matching TRBD2 (6 bases). Per germline, CDR1 SGHRS and CDR2 YFSETQ. The CDR3 loop spans 14 amino acids. CDR3 loop: CASSLAGSTDTQYF. For the CDR3, the DNA is TGTGCCAGCAGTTTGGCGGGAAGCACAGATACGCAGTATTTT.

This chain's CDR3 is CASSPGQSDEAFF. The CDR3 region has the DNA TGTGCCAGCAGCCCGGGACAATCAGATGAAGCTTTCTTT. V and J are TRBV28 and TRBJ1-1; TRBD1 is a possible D gene (6 bases). Germline lookup yields CDR1 MDHEN and CDR2 SYDVKM. This CDR3 contains 13 residues. V lost 6 bases and J 7 bases, leaving 15 bases between the germline ends.

V gene TRBV30 combines with J gene TRBJ2-7; D possibly corresponds to TRBD1 (6 bases). Trimming shortened V by 3 bases and J by 7 bases, and 13 bases separated the two germline ends. The CDR3 loop spans 12 amino acids. Germline CDR1 and CDR2: GTSNPN and SVGIG (reference sequence). The CDR3 region is CAWSALQGEQYF. Here the CDR3 DNA reads TGTGCCTGGAGCGCCCTTCAGGGGGAGCAGTACTTC.

The V gene is TRBV20-1, the J gene TRBJ2-3; no clear D. Germline V lookup: CDR1 DFQATT, CDR2 SNEGSKA (reference sequence). V dropped 4 bases and J dropped 5 bases, with 19 bases sitting between them. CDR3 size: 15 residues. The CDR3 coding sequence is TGCAGTGCTACGATAAGGGCTATAAGTTTAGATACGCAGTATTTT. Translated: CSATIRAISLDTQYF.

The chain has TRBV11-2 and TRBJ2-3; TRBD1 or TRBD2 may be the D gene (5 bases each). V lost 5 bases to trimming and J lost 4 bases, with 16 bases between them. The CDR3 is 15 amino acids. Germline CDR1 is SGHAT and CDR2 is FQNNGV. CDR3 in amino acids: CASSVGDTIADTQYF. The CDR3 nucleotides are TGTGCCAGCAGCGTGGGGGATACTATAGCAGATACGCAGTATTTT.

The J gene is TRBJ1-2, the V gene TRBV6-5, with D possibly TRBD1 on 5 matching bases. Trimming removed 5 bases from V and 10 bases from J, with 20 bases in between. The CDR3 is 14 residues long. CDR1 is MNHEY and CDR2 is SVGAGI in the germline V gene. The CDR3 bases are TGTGCCAGCAGTCGGGGACCGCCCGCATCTCTCTACACCTTC. It specifies CASSRGPPASLYTF.

The chain carries TRBV14 and TRBJ2-7; the D gene is possibly TRBD1 (6 bases). Germline assignment: CDR1 SGHDN and CDR2 FVKESK. Trimming pared 1 base from V and 2 bases from J, leaving 6 bases between. This CDR3 spans 13 amino acids. CDR3 residues: CASSQGGPYEQYF. The CDR3 coding sequence is TGTGCCAGCAGCCAAGGGGGGCCCTACGAGCAGTACTTC.

The chain combines TRBV19 with TRBJ2-3, with TRBD1 identical over 10 bases. Germline assignment: CDR1 LNHDA and CDR2 SQIVND (reference sequence). Germline trimming cut 6 bases from V and 4 bases from J; bases unmatched to any gene: 16. CDR3 length: 18 residues. The CDR3 reads CASRPGQGPTGRPDTQYF. In DNA, the CDR3 is TGTGCCAGTAGACCGGGACAGGGGCCCACCGGGAGGCCAGATACGCAGTATTTT.

The chain recombines TRBV28 with TRBJ2-7; 9 positions agree with TRBD1. V was pared by 4 bases and J by 7 bases, with 14 bases of the junction left unmatched. This CDR3 contains 16 residues. The V gene's germline CDR1 is MDHEN and CDR2 SYDVKM. In DNA, the CDR3 is TGTGCCAGCAGTTCGCGAGCCGGGACAGGGATGAAGGAGCAGTACTTC. It is translated as CASSSRAGTGMKEQYF.

This clonotype appeared a few times. The V call is TRBV7-9, the J call TRBJ1-1; D remains unclear. V lost 5 bases and J 1 base, leaving 11 bases between the germline ends. Per the germline V gene, CDR1 is SEHNR and CDR2 is FQNEAQ (reference sequence). The CDR3 runs 14 residues. The CDR3 sequence is CASSRGLTNTEAFF. In DNA form, the CDR3 reads TGTGCCAGCAGCCGCGGACTCACGAACACTGAAGCTTTCTTT.

The chain employs TRBV11-1 and TRBJ2-7; possibly TRBD2 for D (6 bases). Germline-derived CDR1 and CDR2 are SGHAT and FQDESV (reference sequence). Trimming stripped 5 bases from V and 5 bases from J, with 13 bases between. CDR3 length: 13 residues. In DNA form, the CDR3 reads TGTGCCAGCAGCCGGCGGGGCTCGGACGAGCAGTACTTC. Its protein product is CASSRRGSDEQYF.

The chain carries TRBV28 and TRBJ1-1; weak D call: TRBD1 (5 bases). V dropped 7 bases and J dropped 5 bases, with 11 bases sitting between them. This CDR3 has 12 amino acids. Germline CDR1 MDHEN, CDR2 SYDVKM. The CDR3 DNA follows: TGTGCCAGCACCCCGAGGGGAACTGAAGCTTTCTTT. Amino acids: CASTPRGTEAFF.

This clonotype has only a few counts. The rearrangement links TRBV7-3 to TRBJ2-3; TRBD2 agrees at 9 bases. The CDR3 covers 15 residues. V gave up 4 bases and J gave up 3 bases; unmatched junction bases: 5. Looked up from germline, CDR1 is SGHTA and CDR2 is FQGTGA. CDR3 nucleotide sequence: TGTGCCAGCAGCTCTAGCGGGATGGAGACAGATACGCAGTATTTT. Its translation is CASSSSGMETDTQYF.

The gene calls are TRBV7-9 and TRBJ1-1, with a possible D match to TRBD1 (5 bases). The CDR3 totals 16 residues. V was pared by 5 bases and J by 3 bases, with 19 bases between. Germline lookup yields CDR1 SEHNR and CDR2 FQNEAQ (reference sequence). The CDR3 spells CASSPTGGKEDTEAFF. DNA for the CDR3: TGTGCCAGCAGCCCCACTGGGGGGAAGGAGGACACTGAAGCTTTCTTT.